This is a list of T cell receptor beta chains from one sample in a study of shared clonotypes between healthy human individuals. Only in-frame clones appear in the TCRdb table, and some are missing; sequencing was by immunoSEQ multiplex PCR. The table shows about 680,000 clones, with about three quarters occurring only once. Sequences were obtained from memory CD4+ T cells sorted from blood. These receptors were obtained from a woman aged 25-40 years in good health. Both conserved end residues are part of each CDR3. Each record gives: J gene, D gene, V gene, clone size, CDR3 DNA, CDR3 protein. The D gene is left open where the match is weak. A row's size may be missing; if present it is once, few, many or a size class.

j_gene: TRBJ1-5; d_gene: TRBD1; v_gene: TRBV10-3; abundance: .; CDR3nt: TGTGCCACCAGGGGGGGCACAGGGGGCGCGCGGAGCAATCAGCCCCAGCATTTT; CDR3aa: CATRGGTGGARSNQPQHF
j_gene: TRBJ2-7; d_gene: .; v_gene: TRBV28; abundance: .; CDR3nt: TGTGCCAGCAGTCCGCGCCAAACTCTCTCCTACGAGCAGTACTTC; CDR3aa: CASSPRQTLSYEQYF
j_gene: TRBJ1-2; d_gene: .; v_gene: TRBV28; abundance: .; CDR3nt: TGTGCCAGCAGGACCCCCGGAGGCAGGGGAGGCTATGGCTACACCTTC; CDR3aa: CASRTPGGRGGYGYTF
j_gene: TRBJ2-5; d_gene: .; v_gene: TRBV2; abundance: .; CDR3nt: TGTGCCAGCAGTTTCCAAGAGACCCAGTACTTC; CDR3aa: CASSFQETQYF
j_gene: TRBJ2-1; d_gene: .; v_gene: TRBV6-5; abundance: once; CDR3nt: TGTGCCAGCAGTTACGGCGCGGTAATCTACAATGAGCAGTTCTTC; CDR3aa: CASSYGAVIYNEQFF
j_gene: TRBJ2-5; d_gene: .; v_gene: TRBV29-1; abundance: few; CDR3nt: TGCAGCGTGGTAGAAGGTTCGGGGACCCAGTACTTC; CDR3aa: CSVVEGSGTQYF
j_gene: TRBJ2-7; d_gene: .; v_gene: TRBV2; abundance: .; CDR3nt: TGTGCCAGCAGCGGCGGGCTGCAGAGCTCCTACGAGCAGTACTTC; CDR3aa: CASSGGLQSSYEQYF
j_gene: TRBJ1-1; d_gene: .; v_gene: TRBV4-2; abundance: few; CDR3nt: TGTGCCAGCAGCCAAGATCGAGGAGAGAACACTGAAGCTTTCTTT; CDR3aa: CASSQDRGENTEAFF
j_gene: TRBJ2-1; d_gene: TRBD2; v_gene: TRBV28; abundance: .; CDR3nt: TGTGCCAGCAGTTTACGCGGGAGTTCCGGGGAGCAGTTCTTC; CDR3aa: CASSLRGSSGEQFF
j_gene: TRBJ1-2; d_gene: .; v_gene: TRBV15; abundance: .; CDR3nt: TGTGCCACCAGCGGTAAGCCCCGGAACTATGGCTACACCTTC; CDR3aa: CATSGKPRNYGYTF
j_gene: TRBJ2-3; d_gene: TRBD2; v_gene: TRBV5-4; abundance: .; CDR3nt: TGTGCCAGCAGCCCGGGACTAGCGACTCCAGGCCCAGATACGCAGTATTTT; CDR3aa: CASSPGLATPGPDTQYF
j_gene: TRBJ2-7; d_gene: .; v_gene: TRBV23-1; abundance: .; CDR3nt: TGCGCCAGCAGTCCCCAGACTGGCTCCTACGAGCAGTACTTC; CDR3aa: CASSPQTGSYEQYF
j_gene: TRBJ1-1; d_gene: TRBD1; v_gene: TRBV27; abundance: .; CDR3nt: TGTGCCAGCAGCTCCAGGGGGCAGGATGTCGCTTTCTTT; CDR3aa: CASSSRGQDVAFF
j_gene: TRBJ1-2; d_gene: TRBD1; v_gene: TRBV4-1; abundance: many; CDR3nt: TGCGCCAGCAGCCAAGCCCGGGACAGTGGCTACACCTTC; CDR3aa: CASSQARDSGYTF
j_gene: TRBJ2-2; d_gene: .; v_gene: TRBV5-4; abundance: .; CDR3nt: TGTGCCAGCAGCTTTAGTTCCATCGGGGAGCTGTTTTTT; CDR3aa: CASSFSSIGELFF
j_gene: TRBJ2-7; d_gene: .; v_gene: TRBV6-5; abundance: .; CDR3nt: TGTGCCAGCGCCCTCCTGGGTTGGGAGCAGTACTTC; CDR3aa: CASALLGWEQYF
j_gene: TRBJ2-4; d_gene: TRBD2; v_gene: TRBV6-1; abundance: .; CDR3nt: TGTGCCAGCAAGGTTAGCGGGGCGCCGGGGAACATTCAGTACTTC; CDR3aa: CASKVSGAPGNIQYF
j_gene: TRBJ1-3; d_gene: TRBD1; v_gene: TRBV11-2; abundance: .; CDR3nt: TGTGCCAGCAGCTTCCACCTCACAGGGGCCTCTGGAAACACCATATATTTT; CDR3aa: CASSFHLTGASGNTIYF
j_gene: TRBJ2-7; d_gene: .; v_gene: TRBV29-1; abundance: .; CDR3nt: TGCAGCGTTGAAATGTCGCTGGGGGAGCAGTACTTC; CDR3aa: CSVEMSLGEQYF
j_gene: TRBJ2-3; d_gene: .; v_gene: TRBV20-1; abundance: .; CDR3nt: TGCAGTGCTACTATCACAGATACGCAGTATTTT; CDR3aa: CSATITDTQYF
j_gene: TRBJ1-5; d_gene: .; v_gene: TRBV19; abundance: .; CDR3nt: TGTGCCAGTAGTATAGAATGGAGGGCGGGTCAGCCCCAGCATTTT; CDR3aa: CASSIEWRAGQPQHF
j_gene: TRBJ1-1; d_gene: TRBD1; v_gene: TRBV28; abundance: .; CDR3nt: TGTGCCAGCAGTCCCCCGGGACAGGGGCGTTTAGCTTTCTTT; CDR3aa: CASSPPGQGRLAFF
j_gene: TRBJ1-3; d_gene: .; v_gene: TRBV7-2; abundance: .; CDR3nt: TGTGCCAGCAGCCGACAAAACTCTGGAAACACCATATATTTT; CDR3aa: CASSRQNSGNTIYF
j_gene: TRBJ1-2; d_gene: .; v_gene: TRBV30; abundance: few; CDR3nt: TGTGCCTGGAGTGGACCTGCGGGTGGCTACACCTTC; CDR3aa: CAWSGPAGGYTF
j_gene: TRBJ1-5; d_gene: .; v_gene: TRBV11-2; abundance: .; CDR3nt: TGTGCCAGCAGCTTAGATTGGGGGTCGGGGAGCAATCAGCCCCAGCATTTT; CDR3aa: CASSLDWGSGSNQPQHF
j_gene: TRBJ1-5; d_gene: TRBD1; v_gene: TRBV7-2; abundance: few; CDR3nt: TGTGCCAGCAGCTTAACAACAGGGGATCGGCCCCAGCATTTT; CDR3aa: CASSLTTGDRPQHF
j_gene: TRBJ1-3; d_gene: TRBD1; v_gene: TRBV4-1; abundance: few; CDR3nt: TGCGCCAGCAGCCAAGACACAACCGGGACAGGGCTTGGAAACACCATATATTTT; CDR3aa: CASSQDTTGTGLGNTIYF
j_gene: TRBJ2-5; d_gene: .; v_gene: TRBV7-9; abundance: .; CDR3nt: TGTGCCAGCAAAGGGGCAACAGCGGGCCATGCTGGGGAGACCCAGTACTTC; CDR3aa: CASKGATAGHAGETQYF
j_gene: TRBJ2-7; d_gene: .; v_gene: TRBV7-9; abundance: .; CDR3nt: TGTGCCAGCAGTTCGACACAGTCTGGGTACGAGCAGTACTTC; CDR3aa: CASSSTQSGYEQYF
j_gene: TRBJ2-5; d_gene: TRBD2; v_gene: TRBV27; abundance: .; CDR3nt: TGTGCCAGCAGGCGTCGACTAGCGGGAGGAGGGGAGACCCAGTACTTC; CDR3aa: CASRRRLAGGGETQYF
j_gene: TRBJ1-5; d_gene: .; v_gene: TRBV5-6; abundance: .; CDR3nt: TGTGCCAGCAGCTTTGAGGGACACAAACCCAGTCAGCCCCAGCATTTT; CDR3aa: CASSFEGHKPSQPQHF
j_gene: TRBJ2-3; d_gene: .; v_gene: TRBV2; abundance: .; CDR3nt: TGTGCCAGCAGTGCTCAGGGGCAATCAGATACGCAGTATTTT; CDR3aa: CASSAQGQSDTQYF
j_gene: TRBJ1-1; d_gene: .; v_gene: TRBV11-3; abundance: .; CDR3nt: TGTGCCAGCAGCCCCCAGGCAACGAGTACTGAAGCTTTCTTT; CDR3aa: CASSPQATSTEAFF
j_gene: TRBJ2-2; d_gene: .; v_gene: TRBV28; abundance: few; CDR3nt: TGTGCCAGCAGATCCACAACGAACACCGGGGAGCTGTTTTTT; CDR3aa: CASRSTTNTGELFF
j_gene: TRBJ2-5; d_gene: .; v_gene: TRBV5-6; abundance: .; CDR3nt: TGTGCCAGCAGCCCGGCCGGGTCCATGGGGACCCAGTACTTC; CDR3aa: CASSPAGSMGTQYF
j_gene: TRBJ2-6; d_gene: .; v_gene: TRBV5-6; abundance: .; CDR3nt: TGTGCCAGCAGCTTGACAGGGAGCGGGGCCAACGTCCTGACTTTC; CDR3aa: CASSLTGSGANVLTF
j_gene: TRBJ2-1; d_gene: .; v_gene: TRBV5-1; abundance: .; CDR3nt: TGCGCCAGCAGCTTCGACGGAAAGGTCAATGAGCAGTTCTTC; CDR3aa: CASSFDGKVNEQFF
j_gene: TRBJ2-7; d_gene: .; v_gene: TRBV10-2; abundance: once; CDR3nt: TGCGCCAGCAGAGGGCGGGAATCCTACGAGCAGTACTTC; CDR3aa: CASRGRESYEQYF
j_gene: TRBJ2-7; d_gene: .; v_gene: TRBV29-1; abundance: many; CDR3nt: TGCAGCGTACAAACGGATCAAACCTACGAGCAGTACTTC; CDR3aa: CSVQTDQTYEQYF
j_gene: TRBJ1-2; d_gene: TRBD1; v_gene: TRBV4-1; abundance: .; CDR3nt: TGCGCCAGCAGCCAAGAGGACAGGGGGGATAGGTATGGCTACACCTTC; CDR3aa: CASSQEDRGDRYGYTF
j_gene: TRBJ2-5; d_gene: .; v_gene: TRBV9; abundance: .; CDR3nt: TGTGCCAGCAGCGTAGCTCAAGGACTACAAGAGACCCAGTACTTC; CDR3aa: CASSVAQGLQETQYF
j_gene: TRBJ1-1; d_gene: .; v_gene: TRBV13; abundance: .; CDR3nt: TGTGCCAGCAGTTTAACAGGGAGGGGGAACACTGAAGCTTTCTTT; CDR3aa: CASSLTGRGNTEAFF
j_gene: TRBJ1-1; d_gene: .; v_gene: TRBV27; abundance: once; CDR3nt: TGTGCCAGCAGTTATCAAGGGAGGATGAACACTGAAGCTTTCTTT; CDR3aa: CASSYQGRMNTEAFF
j_gene: TRBJ1-1; d_gene: .; v_gene: TRBV6-5; abundance: .; CDR3nt: TGTGCCAGCAGTTTGCTCGGAGCCTCTAGCACTGAAGCTTTCTTT; CDR3aa: CASSLLGASSTEAFF
j_gene: TRBJ2-7; d_gene: .; v_gene: TRBV28; abundance: once; CDR3nt: TGTGCCTCCCTACGGACTGGTTCCTACGAGCAGTACTTC; CDR3aa: CASLRTGSYEQYF
j_gene: TRBJ2-3; d_gene: .; v_gene: TRBV29-1; abundance: .; CDR3nt: TGCAGCGTCGGGGGGCGATTGACGGATACGCAGTATTTT; CDR3aa: CSVGGRLTDTQYF
j_gene: TRBJ2-1; d_gene: .; v_gene: TRBV27; abundance: .; CDR3nt: TGTGCCAGCAGTTTATCCCGGGGAGATGAGCAGTTCTTC; CDR3aa: CASSLSRGDEQFF
j_gene: TRBJ2-7; d_gene: .; v_gene: TRBV6-6; abundance: .; CDR3nt: TGTGCCAGCAGTTACAAAGACAGTTCCTACGAGCAGTACTTC; CDR3aa: CASSYKDSSYEQYF
j_gene: TRBJ2-3; d_gene: .; v_gene: TRBV15; abundance: .; CDR3nt: TGTGCCACCAGCAGAGACGGGGGAACAGATACGCAGTATTTT; CDR3aa: CATSRDGGTDTQYF
j_gene: TRBJ2-7; d_gene: .; v_gene: TRBV18; abundance: .; CDR3nt: TGTGCCAGCTCATCTCGCCTCGAGACTTTTAGCTACGAGCAGTACTTC; CDR3aa: CASSSRLETFSYEQYF
j_gene: TRBJ1-2; d_gene: TRBD1; v_gene: TRBV6-1; abundance: .; CDR3nt: TGTGCCAGCAGCGCAGATAGACAGGGAGGCTACACCTTC; CDR3aa: CASSADRQGGYTF
j_gene: TRBJ1-4; d_gene: .; v_gene: TRBV5-1; abundance: .; CDR3nt: TGCGCCAGCAGCTCCACAGGGAGTACTAATGAAAAACTGTTTTTT; CDR3aa: CASSSTGSTNEKLFF
j_gene: TRBJ2-5; d_gene: TRBD1; v_gene: TRBV19; abundance: .; CDR3nt: TGTGCCAGTAGTACCGGGACAGGGGACGAGACCCAGTACTTC; CDR3aa: CASSTGTGDETQYF
j_gene: TRBJ2-7; d_gene: .; v_gene: TRBV5-1; abundance: .; CDR3nt: TGCGCCAGCAGCTTCCAGGGCTACGAGCAGTACTTC; CDR3aa: CASSFQGYEQYF
j_gene: TRBJ2-1; d_gene: TRBD2; v_gene: TRBV27; abundance: .; CDR3nt: TGTGCCAGCAGTCCGAAGACTAGCGGGAACTACAATGAGCAGTTCTTC; CDR3aa: CASSPKTSGNYNEQFF
j_gene: TRBJ2-7; d_gene: TRBD1; v_gene: TRBV2; abundance: few; CDR3nt: TGTGCCAGCATGCCGACAGGGACGGGCTACGAGCAGTACTTC; CDR3aa: CASMPTGTGYEQYF